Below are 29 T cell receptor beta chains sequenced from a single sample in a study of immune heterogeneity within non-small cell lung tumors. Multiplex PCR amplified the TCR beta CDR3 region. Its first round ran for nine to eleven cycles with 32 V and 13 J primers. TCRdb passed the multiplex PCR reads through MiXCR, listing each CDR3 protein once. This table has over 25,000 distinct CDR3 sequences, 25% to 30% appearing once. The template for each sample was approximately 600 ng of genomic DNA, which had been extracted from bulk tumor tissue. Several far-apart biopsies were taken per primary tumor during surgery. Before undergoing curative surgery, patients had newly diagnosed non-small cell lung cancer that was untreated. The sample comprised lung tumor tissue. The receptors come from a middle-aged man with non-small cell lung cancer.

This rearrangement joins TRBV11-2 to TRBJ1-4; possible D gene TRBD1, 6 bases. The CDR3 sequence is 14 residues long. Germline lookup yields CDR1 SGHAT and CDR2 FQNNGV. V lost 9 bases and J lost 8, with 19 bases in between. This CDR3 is CARSQMGRGEKLFF. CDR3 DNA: TGTGCCAGAAGCCAAATGGGGAGGGGGGAAAAACTGTTTTTT. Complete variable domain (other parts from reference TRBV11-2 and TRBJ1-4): EAGVAQSPRYKIIEKRQSVAFWCNPISGHATLYWYQQILGQGPKLLIQFQNNGVVDDSQLPKDRFSAERLKGVDSTLKIQPAKLEDSAVYLCARSQMGRGEKLFFGSGTQLSVL.

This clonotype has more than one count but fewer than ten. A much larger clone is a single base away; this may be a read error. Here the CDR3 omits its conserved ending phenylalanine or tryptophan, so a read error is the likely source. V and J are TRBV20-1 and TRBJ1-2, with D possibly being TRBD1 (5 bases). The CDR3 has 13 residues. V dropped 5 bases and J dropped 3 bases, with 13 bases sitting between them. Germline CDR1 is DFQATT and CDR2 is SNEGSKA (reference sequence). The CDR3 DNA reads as TGCAGTGCTCCCAGCAGGGAGCACTATGGCTACACCCTC. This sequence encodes CSAPSREHYGYTL.

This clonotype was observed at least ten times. CDR3 coding DNA: TGTGCCAGCAGTCCCGGGTGGGGGCGGGGCTACACCTTC. This encodes CASSPGWGRGYTF. The rearrangement links TRBV12-3 or TRBV12-4 to TRBJ1-2; possibly TRBD1 for D (6 bases). Trimming removed 5 bases at V and 8 bases at J, with 15 bases between. There are 13 residues in the CDR3.

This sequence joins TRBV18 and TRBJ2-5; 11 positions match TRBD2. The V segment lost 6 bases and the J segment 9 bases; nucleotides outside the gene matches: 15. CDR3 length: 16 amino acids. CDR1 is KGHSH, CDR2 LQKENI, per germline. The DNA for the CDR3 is TGTGCCAGCTCGGCCCCCGGTAGCGGGGGGGAAGGGGCCCAGTACTTC. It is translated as CASSAPGSGGEGAQYF.

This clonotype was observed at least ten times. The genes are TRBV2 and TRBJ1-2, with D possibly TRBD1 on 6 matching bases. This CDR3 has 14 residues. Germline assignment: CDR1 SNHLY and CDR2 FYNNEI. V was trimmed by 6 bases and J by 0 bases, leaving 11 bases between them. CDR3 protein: CASRQQGANYGYTF. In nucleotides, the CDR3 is TGTGCCAGCAGACAACAGGGAGCTAACTATGGCTACACCTTC. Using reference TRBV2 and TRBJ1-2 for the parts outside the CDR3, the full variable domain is EPEVTQTPSHQVTQMGQEVILRCVPISNHLYFYWYRQILGQKVEFLVSFYNNEISEKSEIFDDQFSVERPDGSNFTLKIRSTKLEDSAMYFCASRQQGANYGYTFGSGTRLTVV.

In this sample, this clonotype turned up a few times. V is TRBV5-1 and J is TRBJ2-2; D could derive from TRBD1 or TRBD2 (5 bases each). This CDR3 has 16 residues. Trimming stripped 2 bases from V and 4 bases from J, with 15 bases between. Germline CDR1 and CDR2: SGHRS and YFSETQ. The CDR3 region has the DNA TGCGCCAGCAGCTTAATTCCCGGGACGGTCACCGGGGAGCTGTTTTTT. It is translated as CASSLIPGTVTGELFF.

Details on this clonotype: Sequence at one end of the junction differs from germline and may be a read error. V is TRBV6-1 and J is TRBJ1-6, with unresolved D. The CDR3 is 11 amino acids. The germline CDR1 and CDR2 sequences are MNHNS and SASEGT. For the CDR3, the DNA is TGTGTCAGCATTGAAGGATCACCCCTCCACTTT. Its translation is CVSIEGSPLHF.

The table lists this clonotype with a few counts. CDR3 amino acids: CASSLGGVLAGAFF. In DNA, the CDR3 is TGCGCCAGCAGCTTGGGCGGGGTGCTGGCCGGGGCTTTCTTT. This rearrangement joins TRBV5-1 to TRBJ1-1, with D unresolved. Trimming took 0 bases from V and 11 from J, leaving 17 bases between them. This CDR3 region has 14 residues. Germline V CDR1 and CDR2: SGHRS, YFSETQ.

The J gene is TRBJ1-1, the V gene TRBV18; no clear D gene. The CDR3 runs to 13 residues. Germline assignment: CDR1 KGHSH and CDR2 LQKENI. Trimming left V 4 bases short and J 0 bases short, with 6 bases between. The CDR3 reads CASSQIMNTEAFF. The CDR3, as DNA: TGTGCCAGCTCACAAATAATGAACACTGAAGCTTTCTTT.

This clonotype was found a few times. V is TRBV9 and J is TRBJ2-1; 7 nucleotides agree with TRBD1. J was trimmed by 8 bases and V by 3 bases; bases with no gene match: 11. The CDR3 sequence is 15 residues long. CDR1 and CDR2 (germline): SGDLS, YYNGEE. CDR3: CASSATGQGGYEQFF. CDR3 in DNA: TGTGCCAGCAGCGCCACCGGGCAAGGGGGCTATGAGCAGTTCTTC.

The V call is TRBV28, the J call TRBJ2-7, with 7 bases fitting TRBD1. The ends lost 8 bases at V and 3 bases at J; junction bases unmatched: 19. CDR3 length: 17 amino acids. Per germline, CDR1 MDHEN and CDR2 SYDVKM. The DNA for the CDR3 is TGTGCCAGCGGTTGGACCGCCCACAGACAGGGTTTCTACGAGCAGTACTTC. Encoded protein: CASGWTAHRQGFYEQYF.

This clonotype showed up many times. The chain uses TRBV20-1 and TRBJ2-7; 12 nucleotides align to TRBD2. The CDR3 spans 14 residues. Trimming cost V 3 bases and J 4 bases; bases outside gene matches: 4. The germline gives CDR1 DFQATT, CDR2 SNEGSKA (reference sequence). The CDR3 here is CSARELAGGYEQYF. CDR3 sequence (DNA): TGCAGTGCTAGGGAACTAGCGGGAGGTTACGAGCAGTACTTC.

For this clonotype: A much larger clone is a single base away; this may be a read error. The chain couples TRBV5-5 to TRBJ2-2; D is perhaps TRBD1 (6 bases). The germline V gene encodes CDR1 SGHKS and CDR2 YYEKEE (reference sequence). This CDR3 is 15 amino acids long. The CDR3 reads CASSLDRANTRELFF. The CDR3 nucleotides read TGTGCCAGCAGCTTGGACAGGGCGAACACCAGGGAGCTGTTTTTT.

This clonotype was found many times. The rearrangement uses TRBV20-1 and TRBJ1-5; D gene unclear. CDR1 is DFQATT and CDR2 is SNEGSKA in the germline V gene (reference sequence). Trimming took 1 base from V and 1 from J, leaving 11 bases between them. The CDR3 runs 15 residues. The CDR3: CSARVAGSSNQPQHF. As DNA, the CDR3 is TGCAGTGCTAGAGTTGCAGGTTCAAGCAATCAGCCCCAGCATTTT.

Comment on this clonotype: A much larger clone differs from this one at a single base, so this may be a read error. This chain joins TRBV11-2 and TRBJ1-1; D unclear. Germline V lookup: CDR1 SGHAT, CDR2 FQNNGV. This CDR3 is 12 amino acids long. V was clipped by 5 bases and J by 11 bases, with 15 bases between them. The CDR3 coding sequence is TGTGCCAGCAGCACTTCACCTACGGGGGCTTTCTTT. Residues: CASSTSPTGAFF.

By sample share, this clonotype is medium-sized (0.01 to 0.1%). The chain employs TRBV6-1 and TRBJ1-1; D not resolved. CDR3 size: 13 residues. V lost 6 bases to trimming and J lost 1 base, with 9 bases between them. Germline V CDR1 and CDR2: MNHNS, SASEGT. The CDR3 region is CASSSSENTEAFF. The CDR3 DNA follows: TGTGCCAGCAGCAGCAGTGAGAACACTGAAGCTTTCTTT.

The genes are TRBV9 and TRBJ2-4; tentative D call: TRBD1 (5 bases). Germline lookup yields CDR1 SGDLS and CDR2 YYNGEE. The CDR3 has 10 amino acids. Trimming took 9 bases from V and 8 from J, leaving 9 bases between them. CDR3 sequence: CAMPRDIQYF. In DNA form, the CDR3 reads TGTGCCATGCCCAGGGACATTCAGTACTTC.

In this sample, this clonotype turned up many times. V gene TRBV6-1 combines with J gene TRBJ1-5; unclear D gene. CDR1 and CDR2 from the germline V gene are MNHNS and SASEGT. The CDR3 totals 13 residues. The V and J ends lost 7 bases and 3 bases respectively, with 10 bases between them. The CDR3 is CASKVQNNQPQHF. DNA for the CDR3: TGTGCCAGCAAAGTTCAGAACAATCAGCCCCAGCATTTT.

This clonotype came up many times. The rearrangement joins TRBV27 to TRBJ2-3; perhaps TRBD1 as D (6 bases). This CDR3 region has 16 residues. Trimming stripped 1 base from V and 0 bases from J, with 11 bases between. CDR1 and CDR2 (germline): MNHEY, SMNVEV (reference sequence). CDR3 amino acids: CASSLLGRGSTDTQYF. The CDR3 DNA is TGTGCCAGCAGTTTATTGGGTAGGGGGAGCACAGATACGCAGTATTTT.

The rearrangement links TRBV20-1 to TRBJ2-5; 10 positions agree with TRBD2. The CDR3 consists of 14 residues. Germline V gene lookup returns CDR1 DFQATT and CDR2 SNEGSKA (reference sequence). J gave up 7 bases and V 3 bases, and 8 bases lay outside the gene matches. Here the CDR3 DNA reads TGCAGTGCTAGGCAAGCGGGAGGGCCGGGGACCCAGTACTTC. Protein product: CSARQAGGPGTQYF.

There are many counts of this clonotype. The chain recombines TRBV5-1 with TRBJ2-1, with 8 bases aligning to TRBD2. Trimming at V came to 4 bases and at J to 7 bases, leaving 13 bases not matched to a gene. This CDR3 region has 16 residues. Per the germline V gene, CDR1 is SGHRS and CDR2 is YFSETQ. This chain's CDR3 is CASSPAPSGLRNEQFF. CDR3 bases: TGCGCCAGCAGCCCGGCGCCTAGCGGGCTACGGAATGAGCAGTTCTTC.

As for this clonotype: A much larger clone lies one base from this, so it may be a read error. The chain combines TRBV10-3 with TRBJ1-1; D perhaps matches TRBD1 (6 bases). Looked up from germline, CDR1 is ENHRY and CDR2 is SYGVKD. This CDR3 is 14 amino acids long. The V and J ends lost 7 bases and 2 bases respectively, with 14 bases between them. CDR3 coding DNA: TGTGCCATCAAAGAGGGGGGGTCCAACACTGAAGCTTTCTTT. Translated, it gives CAIKEGGSNTEAFF.

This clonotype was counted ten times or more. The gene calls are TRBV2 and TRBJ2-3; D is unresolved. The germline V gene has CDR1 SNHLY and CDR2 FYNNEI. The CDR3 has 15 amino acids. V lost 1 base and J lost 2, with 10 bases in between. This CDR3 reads CASSEGGESTDTQYF. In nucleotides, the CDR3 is TGTGCCAGCAGTGAAGGTGGAGAATCCACAGATACGCAGTATTTT.

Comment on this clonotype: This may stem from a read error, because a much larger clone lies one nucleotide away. CDR3 DNA: TGTGACAGCAGTGAGTGGGGGGCTGGAAACACCATATATTTT. As protein: CDSSEWGAGNTIYF. The chain carries TRBV6-1 and TRBJ1-3; possibly TRBD1 for D (5 bases). The CDR3 extends over 14 amino acids. Per germline, CDR1 MNHNS and CDR2 SASEGT.

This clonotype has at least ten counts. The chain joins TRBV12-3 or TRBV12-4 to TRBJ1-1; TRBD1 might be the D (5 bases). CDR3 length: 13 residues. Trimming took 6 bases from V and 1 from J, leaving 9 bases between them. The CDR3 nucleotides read TGTGCCAGCAGGTCTGGGGGGAACACTGAAGCTTTCTTT. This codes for CASRSGGNTEAFF.

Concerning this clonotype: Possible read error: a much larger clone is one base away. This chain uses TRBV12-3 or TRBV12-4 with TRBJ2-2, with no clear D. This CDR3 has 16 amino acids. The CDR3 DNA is TGTTCCAGCAGCCCCGATTTCGGCACGAACACCGGGGAGCTGTTTTTT. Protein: CSSSPDFGTNTGELFF.

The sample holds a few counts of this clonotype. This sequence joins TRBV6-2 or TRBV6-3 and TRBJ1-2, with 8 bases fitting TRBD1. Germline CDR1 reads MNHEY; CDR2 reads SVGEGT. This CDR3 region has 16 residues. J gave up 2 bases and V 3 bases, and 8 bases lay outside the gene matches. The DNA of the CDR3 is TGTGCCAGCAGTTATGGCAGGGGGCACCGGAACTATGGCTACACCTTC. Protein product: CASSYGRGHRNYGYTF.

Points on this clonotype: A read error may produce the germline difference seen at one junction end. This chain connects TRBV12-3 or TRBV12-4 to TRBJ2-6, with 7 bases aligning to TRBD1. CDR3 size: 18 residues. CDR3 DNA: TGTACCAGCAGTTTAGGGGACAGCATAAGCTCTGGGGCCAACGTCCTGACTTTC. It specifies CTSSLGDSISSGANVLTF.

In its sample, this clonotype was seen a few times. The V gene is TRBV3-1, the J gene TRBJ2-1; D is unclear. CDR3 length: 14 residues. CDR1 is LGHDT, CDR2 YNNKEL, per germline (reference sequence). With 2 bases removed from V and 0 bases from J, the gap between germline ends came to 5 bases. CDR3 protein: CASSQLLSYNEQFF. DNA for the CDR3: TGTGCCAGCAGCCAACTCCTCTCCTACAATGAGCAGTTCTTC.